The present T cell receptor (beta chain) was sequenced within a study of T cell repertoires in cytomegalovirus infection. This clonotype was picked up many times. MiXCR, applied by TCRdb to the reads, yields one record per CDR3 protein. The profile shows 250,000 to 350,000 distinct CDR3 sequences, 20% to 30% of them singletons. Specimen: PBMCs. The sequence was collected from a human donor in good health (CMV status not recorded). Some clones in this sample may be carry-over from other donors' samples.

The chain's CDR3 is CASSTGTGVEGYTF. The CDR3 DNA follows: TGTGCCAGCTCGACCGGGACAGGGGTCGAAGGCTACACCTTC. The chain has TRBV7-9 and TRBJ1-2; 10 bases align to TRBD1. The CDR3 runs to 14 residues. Germline V CDR1 and CDR2: SEHNR, FQNEAQ (reference sequence). V was pared by 8 bases and J by 8 bases, with 11 bases of the junction left unmatched.